Listed below are T cell receptor beta chains from one sample, sequenced in a study of control samples from healthy donors and cancer patients. Profiled with immunoSEQ multiplex PCR; TCRdb holds only in-frame clones, not every one. The table has some 150,000 clones, roughly 91% seen once. Sample: blood. All receptors derive from a woman under 40 in good health. The CDR3 runs from the conserved cysteine through the conserved F or W. A D gene is named only where the DNA matches it firmly. Not all rows give a size; the values are once, few, many and, for expanded clones, a class.

V gene: TRBV5-5; J gene: TRBJ2-7; D gene: TRBD1; clone size: .; CDR3 DNA: TGTGCCAGCAGCGGAAGACAGGGGGCCTACGAGCAGTACTTC; CDR3 protein: CASSGRQGAYEQYF
V gene: TRBV6-4; J gene: TRBJ1-2; D gene: .; clone size: .; CDR3 DNA: TGTGCCAGCAGTGTGTATGGCTACACCTTC; CDR3 protein: CASSVYGYTF
V gene: TRBV29-1; J gene: TRBJ1-2; D gene: .; clone size: .; CDR3 DNA: TGCAGCGTTGGTGACACTCTGAGAACTAACTATGGCTACACCTTC; CDR3 protein: CSVGDTLRTNYGYTF
V gene: TRBV6-5; J gene: TRBJ1-1; D gene: TRBD1; clone size: .; CDR3 DNA: TGTGCCAGCAGTAGTCGACAGGGGATGAACACTGAAGCTTTCTTT; CDR3 protein: CASSSRQGMNTEAFF
V gene: TRBV3-1/TRBV3-2; J gene: TRBJ2-1; D gene: .; clone size: .; CDR3 DNA: TGTGCCAGCAGCCCGGGACTTCCGAGCTCCTACAATGAGCAGTTCTTC; CDR3 protein: CASSPGLPSSYNEQFF
V gene: TRBV6-5; J gene: TRBJ1-2; D gene: .; clone size: .; CDR3 DNA: TGTGCCAGCAGTTACCCCGCCCAGGGTGACTATGGCTACACCTTC; CDR3 protein: CASSYPAQGDYGYTF
V gene: TRBV19; J gene: TRBJ1-2; D gene: .; clone size: .; CDR3 DNA: TGTGCCAGTAGTACAGGGTTTGGCTACACCTTC; CDR3 protein: CASSTGFGYTF
V gene: TRBV18; J gene: TRBJ2-1; D gene: .; clone size: .; CDR3 DNA: TGTGCCAGCTCGTCGGCGCTTTACAATGAGCAGTTCTTC; CDR3 protein: CASSSALYNEQFF
V gene: TRBV6-5; J gene: TRBJ1-1; D gene: .; clone size: .; CDR3 DNA: TGTGCCAGCAGTTACCGGGGGCAAGCTTTCTTT; CDR3 protein: CASSYRGQAFF
V gene: TRBV4-1; J gene: TRBJ1-1; D gene: .; clone size: .; CDR3 DNA: TGCGCCAGCAGCCTCCGGGACACAAACACTGAAGCTTTCTTT; CDR3 protein: CASSLRDTNTEAFF
V gene: TRBV6-2/TRBV6-3; J gene: TRBJ1-4; D gene: TRBD1; clone size: .; CDR3 DNA: TGTGCCAGCAGTTACTACAGGGGGCAGGAGGAAAAACTGTTTTTT; CDR3 protein: CASSYYRGQEEKLFF
V gene: TRBV19; J gene: TRBJ2-7; D gene: TRBD2; clone size: .; CDR3 DNA: TGTGCCAGTAGTACTTCTAGCGGGAGCTCCTACGAGCAGTACTTC; CDR3 protein: CASSTSSGSSYEQYF
V gene: TRBV5-1; J gene: TRBJ1-2; D gene: .; clone size: .; CDR3 DNA: TGCGCCAGCAGCGTGATCACGGGGGACTATGGCTACACCTTC; CDR3 protein: CASSVITGDYGYTF
V gene: TRBV6-5; J gene: TRBJ1-3; D gene: .; clone size: few; CDR3 DNA: TGTGCCAGCAAACAGGGTTCTGGAAACACCATATATTTT; CDR3 protein: CASKQGSGNTIYF
V gene: TRBV27; J gene: TRBJ1-2; D gene: .; clone size: once; CDR3 DNA: TGTGCCAGCAGTTTAGAGTTGGGGTATGGCTACACCTTC; CDR3 protein: CASSLELGYGYTF
V gene: TRBV11-2; J gene: TRBJ1-3; D gene: .; clone size: .; CDR3 DNA: TGTGCCAGCAGACACTTCTCTGGAAACACCATATATTTT; CDR3 protein: CASRHFSGNTIYF
V gene: TRBV5-1; J gene: TRBJ1-1; D gene: .; clone size: .; CDR3 DNA: TGCGCCAGCAGCTTGGCCCTTAACACTGAAGCTTTCTTT; CDR3 protein: CASSLALNTEAFF
V gene: TRBV11-2; J gene: TRBJ2-5; D gene: .; clone size: .; CDR3 DNA: TGTGCCAGCAGCTTAGGGGGCCCTCAAGAGACCCAGTACTTC; CDR3 protein: CASSLGGPQETQYF
V gene: TRBV5-8; J gene: TRBJ2-7; D gene: .; clone size: .; CDR3 DNA: TGTGCCAGCAGCTTGGCTAGGGCCTACGAGCAGTACTTC; CDR3 protein: CASSLARAYEQYF
V gene: TRBV10-1; J gene: TRBJ2-3; D gene: .; clone size: once; CDR3 DNA: TGCGCCAGCAGTGAGTTCGGAACGGGGCTAGGAGATACGCAGTATTTT; CDR3 protein: CASSEFGTGLGDTQYF
V gene: TRBV4-2; J gene: TRBJ1-1; D gene: TRBD1; clone size: .; CDR3 DNA: TGTGCCAGCAGCCGCTCCGGGACAGGGGTTTCGAACACTGAAGCTTTCTTT; CDR3 protein: CASSRSGTGVSNTEAFF
V gene: TRBV6-5; J gene: TRBJ1-1; D gene: .; clone size: .; CDR3 DNA: TGTGCCAGCAGTTACCGGACAAACACTGAAGCTTTCTTT; CDR3 protein: CASSYRTNTEAFF
V gene: TRBV9; J gene: TRBJ2-7; D gene: .; clone size: .; CDR3 DNA: TGTGCCAGCAGCGTAGGCAGGGACACCTACGAGCAGTACTTC; CDR3 protein: CASSVGRDTYEQYF
V gene: TRBV7-9; J gene: TRBJ1-5; D gene: .; clone size: .; CDR3 DNA: TGTGCCAGCAGCTTCTCCGAGGGTAGCAATCAGCCCCAGCATTTT; CDR3 protein: CASSFSEGSNQPQHF
V gene: TRBV10-3; J gene: TRBJ2-5; D gene: .; clone size: .; CDR3 DNA: TGTGCCATCAGTGATGGGGGGGGGCTAGAGACCCAGTACTTC; CDR3 protein: CAISDGGGLETQYF
V gene: TRBV19; J gene: TRBJ1-6; D gene: TRBD1; clone size: .; CDR3 DNA: TGTGCCAGTAGTATCTCGGGACAGGCAAATTCACCCCTCCACTTT; CDR3 protein: CASSISGQANSPLHF
V gene: TRBV28; J gene: TRBJ1-3; D gene: TRBD1; clone size: .; CDR3 DNA: TGTGCCACCAGACAGGGGACTGGAAACACCATATATTTT; CDR3 protein: CATRQGTGNTIYF
V gene: TRBV6-1; J gene: TRBJ2-5; D gene: TRBD1; clone size: .; CDR3 DNA: TGTGCCAGCAGTGAAGCGGGGACAGGGTTTGAGACCCAGTACTTC; CDR3 protein: CASSEAGTGFETQYF
V gene: TRBV18; J gene: TRBJ1-4; D gene: .; clone size: .; CDR3 DNA: TGTGCCAGCTCCGACAGGTGGGGGAATGAAAAACTGTTTTTT; CDR3 protein: CASSDRWGNEKLFF
V gene: TRBV4-3; J gene: TRBJ1-3; D gene: TRBD1; clone size: few; CDR3 DNA: TGCGCCAGCAGCCAATCTCTACAGGGGACCCCTGGAAACACCATATATTTT; CDR3 protein: CASSQSLQGTPGNTIYF
V gene: TRBV28; J gene: TRBJ1-3; D gene: TRBD1; clone size: .; CDR3 DNA: TGTGCCAGCACCCCGACAGGGGGAACTGGAAACACCATATATTTT; CDR3 protein: CASTPTGGTGNTIYF
V gene: TRBV21-1; J gene: TRBJ2-3; D gene: .; clone size: .; CDR3 DNA: TGTGCCAGCAGCAAACGGCTCCGGGACTCTCGCACAGATACGCAGTATTTT; CDR3 protein: CASSKRLRDSRTDTQYF
V gene: TRBV4-1; J gene: TRBJ2-1; D gene: .; clone size: .; CDR3 DNA: TGCGCCAGCAGCCAAGCGGCTGAGCAGTTCTTC; CDR3 protein: CASSQAAEQFF
V gene: TRBV11-1; J gene: TRBJ2-7; D gene: .; clone size: .; CDR3 DNA: TGTGCCAGCAGCTTACGAAACAGGGAGGGATACGAGCAGTACTTC; CDR3 protein: CASSLRNREGYEQYF
V gene: TRBV19; J gene: TRBJ1-1; D gene: .; clone size: .; CDR3 DNA: TGTGCCAGTAACGGGATGAACACTGAAGCTTTCTTT; CDR3 protein: CASNGMNTEAFF
V gene: TRBV18; J gene: TRBJ2-1; D gene: TRBD2; clone size: .; CDR3 DNA: TGTGCCAGCTCACCAACCGGGACTAGGGCGGGGAATGAGCAGTTCTTC; CDR3 protein: CASSPTGTRAGNEQFF
V gene: TRBV6-6; J gene: TRBJ1-5; D gene: TRBD1; clone size: .; CDR3 DNA: TGTGCCAGCAGTAAGAACAGGGGAGAGAGCAATCAGCCCCAGCATTTT; CDR3 protein: CASSKNRGESNQPQHF
V gene: TRBV28; J gene: TRBJ1-5; D gene: .; clone size: .; CDR3 DNA: TGTGCCAGCAGTTTATCCCTTAATCAGCCCCAGCATTTT; CDR3 protein: CASSLSLNQPQHF
V gene: TRBV20-1; J gene: TRBJ2-2; D gene: .; clone size: .; CDR3 DNA: TGCAGTGCTAGTTTAGGGGACAAAGACACCGGGGAGCTGTTTTTT; CDR3 protein: CSASLGDKDTGELFF
V gene: TRBV24-1; J gene: TRBJ2-1; D gene: .; clone size: .; CDR3 DNA: TGTGCCACCAGTGATTTAAGGCAGGGGAATGAGCAGTTCTTC; CDR3 protein: CATSDLRQGNEQFF
V gene: TRBV6-6; J gene: TRBJ1-4; D gene: TRBD1; clone size: .; CDR3 DNA: TGTGCCAGCAGTTACGGACAGGGGGGAGGTAATGAAAAACTGTTTTTT; CDR3 protein: CASSYGQGGGNEKLFF
V gene: TRBV18; J gene: TRBJ2-1; D gene: .; clone size: .; CDR3 DNA: TGTGCCAGCTCACCTAGGGTAGCGGAATACAATGAGCAGTTCTTC; CDR3 protein: CASSPRVAEYNEQFF
V gene: TRBV10-2; J gene: TRBJ2-2; D gene: TRBD2; clone size: .; CDR3 DNA: TGCGCCAGCAGTCGTTTAGCGGGGGGCCCGAACACCGGGGAGCTGTTTTTT; CDR3 protein: CASSRLAGGPNTGELFF
V gene: TRBV4-1; J gene: TRBJ2-1; D gene: .; clone size: .; CDR3 DNA: TGCGCCAGCAGCCAAGATCGGGGGAGCTCCTACAATGAGCAGTTCTTC; CDR3 protein: CASSQDRGSSYNEQFF
V gene: TRBV30; J gene: TRBJ1-1; D gene: .; clone size: .; CDR3 DNA: TGTGCCTGGAGTGCGGCCAGGCTGAACACTGAAGCTTTCTTT; CDR3 protein: CAWSAARLNTEAFF
V gene: TRBV7-9; J gene: TRBJ2-6; D gene: .; clone size: .; CDR3 DNA: TGTGCCAGCAGCTTAACAGGAACCCTCTCTGGGGCCAACGTCCTGACTTTC; CDR3 protein: CASSLTGTLSGANVLTF
V gene: TRBV10-2; J gene: TRBJ1-6; D gene: TRBD1; clone size: .; CDR3 DNA: TGCGCCAGCAGTGAGTCCGGGACAGATAATTCACCCCTCCACTTT; CDR3 protein: CASSESGTDNSPLHF
V gene: TRBV11-1; J gene: TRBJ1-2; D gene: TRBD1; clone size: .; CDR3 DNA: TGTGCCAGCAGCAAGGGACAGAACTATGGCTACACCTTC; CDR3 protein: CASSKGQNYGYTF
V gene: TRBV7-3; J gene: TRBJ2-4; D gene: TRBD1; clone size: once; CDR3 DNA: TGTGCCAGCAGCTATCCGGACAGGGGGCTAGCCAAAAACATTCAGTACTTC; CDR3 protein: CASSYPDRGLAKNIQYF
V gene: TRBV6-1; J gene: TRBJ2-4; D gene: .; clone size: .; CDR3 DNA: TGTGCCAGCAGTGACAGGGGTACCAAAAACATTCAGTACTTC; CDR3 protein: CASSDRGTKNIQYF
V gene: TRBV19; J gene: TRBJ2-3; D gene: TRBD2; clone size: once; CDR3 DNA: TGTGCCAGTAGTATCGGGGGGTTGAGCACAGATACGCAGTATTTT; CDR3 protein: CASSIGGLSTDTQYF
V gene: TRBV7-9; J gene: TRBJ1-1; D gene: .; clone size: .; CDR3 DNA: TGTGCCAGCAGCTTAGCAGGAGGAGCTGAAGCTTTCTTT; CDR3 protein: CASSLAGGAEAFF
V gene: TRBV14; J gene: TRBJ2-7; D gene: TRBD2; clone size: .; CDR3 DNA: TGTGCCAGCAGCCTGACTAGCGGGAGAGAGGTGCAGTACTTC; CDR3 protein: CASSLTSGREVQYF
V gene: TRBV6-2/TRBV6-3; J gene: TRBJ2-5; D gene: .; clone size: .; CDR3 DNA: TGTGCCAGCAGTTATCCCCCACAAGAGACCCAGTACTTC; CDR3 protein: CASSYPPQETQYF
V gene: TRBV7-2; J gene: TRBJ1-2; D gene: TRBD1; clone size: .; CDR3 DNA: TGTGCCAGCAGCTGGACAGGGGAGTATGGCTACACCTTC; CDR3 protein: CASSWTGEYGYTF